This record covers a single T cell receptor (beta chain). The antigen is undetermined. Trimming removed 3 bases from V and 7 bases from J, with 12 bases in between. The CDR3 covers 13 residues. Looked up from germline, CDR1 is LGHNA and CDR2 is YNFKEQ. This specimen belongs to a study of T cell responses to AZD1222 COVID-19 vaccine. Study outcomes and limitations: Spike-specific TCR breadth and depth both grew after two AZD1222 doses. With dominance at 160-218 and 743-854, vaccine-associated CD4 TCRs spanned spike. Recipients of AZD1222 seropositive at baseline numbered only five or six.

The protocol was immunoSEQ multiplex PCR, while the TCRdb copy is restricted to in-frame clones and leaves out a portion. The data contain 180,000 or so clones, under 95% of them seen just once; the ten biggest clones take up 1.3%. Analysis merged second doses at about 4 or about 12 weeks. The sample was peripheral blood, taken 28 days after the second AZD1222 dose. The TCR was taken from an adult who received the AZD1222 COVID-19 vaccine. The rearrangement uses TRBV4-2 and TRBJ1-2; D unclear. CDR3 bases: TGTGCCAGCAGCCATGGAGCCCCCCCTGGCTACACCTTC. Its translation: CASSHGAPPGYTF.